The clone carrying this T cell receptor beta chain was observed a handful of times. What it recognizes is unknown. Time point reported: pre-sensitization, week 0. Noted treatment: therapeutic diphenylcyclopropenone sensitization with weekly scalp DPC. The sample belongs to a study of human T cells and chemical hapten exposure. Overall study results and limits: Expanded TCRs were compared with controls, and the expanded TCRs formed significantly more large CDR3 similarity clusters.

Germline assignment: CDR1 DFQATT and CDR2 SNEGSKA (reference sequence). The CDR3 spans 11 residues. V dropped 7 bases and J dropped 12; count of bases not matched to a gene: 8. Individual cDNA molecules each carried unique molecular identifiers attached by the library. TCRdb independently ran MiXCR on the RACE reads; one entry per CDR3 protein. In the table there are some 400,000 distinct CDR3 sequences, 5.1% of which are singletons. The chain couples TRBV20-1 to TRBJ1-5; 8 positions match TRBD1. Specimen: whole blood, collected in connection with sensitization to the hapten diphenylcyclopropenone (DPC). The TCR comes from a woman in her forties or fifties with alopecia areata. Some clones in this sample may be carry-over from other donors' samples. The CDR3 DNA follows: TGCAGTGTTCTGACAGGGGCGCTCCAGCATTTT. This gives the protein CSVLTGALQHF.